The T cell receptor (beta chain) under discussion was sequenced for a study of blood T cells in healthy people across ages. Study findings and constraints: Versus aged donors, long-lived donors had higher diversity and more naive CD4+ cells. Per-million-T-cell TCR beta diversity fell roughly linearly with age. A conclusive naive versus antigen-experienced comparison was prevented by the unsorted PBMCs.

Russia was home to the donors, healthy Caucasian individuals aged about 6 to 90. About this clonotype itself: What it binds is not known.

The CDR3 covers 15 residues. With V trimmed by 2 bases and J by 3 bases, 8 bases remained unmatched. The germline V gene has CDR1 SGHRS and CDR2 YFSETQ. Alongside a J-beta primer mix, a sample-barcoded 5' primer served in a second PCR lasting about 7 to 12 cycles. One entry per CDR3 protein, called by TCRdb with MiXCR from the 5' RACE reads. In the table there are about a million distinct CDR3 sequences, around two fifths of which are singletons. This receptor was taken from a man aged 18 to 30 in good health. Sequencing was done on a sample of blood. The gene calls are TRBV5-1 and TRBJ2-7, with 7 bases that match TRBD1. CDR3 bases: TGCGCCAGCAGCTTTACCGGGACAGTCGGCTACGAGCAGTACTTC. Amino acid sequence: CASSFTGTVGYEQYF.